This T cell receptor (beta chain) was sequenced during a study of glioma-infiltrating T cells. Study observations and caveats: Above-expected tissue-blood divergence occurred in all gliomas, most in low-grade ones. Only very few CDR3 sequences appeared in both tissue and blood.

Concerning this clonotype itself: Its antigen is not known. At one of its ends the junction is not consistent with the germline gene, which may arise from a read error.

The germline CDR1 and CDR2 sequences are SGHNT and YENEEA. This CDR3 is 16 amino acids long. TCR alpha and beta CDR3 regions were amplified from RNA using iRepertoire nested multiplex PCR. Tissue mRNA or PBMC total RNA, about 85-400 ng, went into one-step reverse transcription and amplification. TCRdb fed the multiplex PCR reads into MiXCR, producing one record per CDR3 protein. The sample gives about 140,000 distinct CDR3 sequences, around 40% of which show up once; around a fifth is in the top ten. Sequenced sample: glioma tissue, nonneoplastic brain tissue, or PBMCs (not recorded which). The origin of this receptor is a human donor with low-grade glioma or glioblastoma, undergoing nonglioma brain surgery, or in good health (not recorded which). The rearrangement joins TRBV11-3 to TRBJ2-5, with 10 bases lining up with TRBD1. The CDR3 nucleotides are TGCGCCAGCAGCCAAGGGCGGGACAGGGGCCGGGAGACCCAGTACTTC. Its protein product is CASSQGRDRGRETQYF.